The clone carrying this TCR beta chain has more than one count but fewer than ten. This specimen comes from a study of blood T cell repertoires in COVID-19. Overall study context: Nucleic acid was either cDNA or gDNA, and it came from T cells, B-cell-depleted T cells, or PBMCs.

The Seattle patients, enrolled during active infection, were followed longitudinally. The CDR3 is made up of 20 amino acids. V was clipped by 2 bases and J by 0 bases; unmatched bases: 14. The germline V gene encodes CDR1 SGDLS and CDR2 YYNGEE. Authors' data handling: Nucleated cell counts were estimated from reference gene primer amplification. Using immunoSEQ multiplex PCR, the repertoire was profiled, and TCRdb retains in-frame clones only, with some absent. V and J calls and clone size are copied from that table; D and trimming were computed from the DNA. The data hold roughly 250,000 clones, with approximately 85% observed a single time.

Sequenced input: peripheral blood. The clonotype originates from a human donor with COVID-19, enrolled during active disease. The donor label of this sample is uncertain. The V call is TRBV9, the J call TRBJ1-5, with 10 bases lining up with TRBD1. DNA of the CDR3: TGTGCCAGCAGCGTCGAAAGCCCGGGACAGGGGCCCGATAGCAATCAGCCCCAGCATTTT. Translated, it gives CASSVESPGQGPDSNQPQHF.